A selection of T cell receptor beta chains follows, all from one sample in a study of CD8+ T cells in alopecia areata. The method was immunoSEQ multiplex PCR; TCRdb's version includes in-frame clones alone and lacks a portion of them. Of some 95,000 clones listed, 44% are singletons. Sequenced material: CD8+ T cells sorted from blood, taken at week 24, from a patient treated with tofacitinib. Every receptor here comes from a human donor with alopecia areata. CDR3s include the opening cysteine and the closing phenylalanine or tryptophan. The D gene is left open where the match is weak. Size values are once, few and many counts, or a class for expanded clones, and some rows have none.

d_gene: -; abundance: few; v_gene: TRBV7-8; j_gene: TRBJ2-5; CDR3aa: CASSGRGSGPVQETQYF; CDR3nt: TGTGCCAGCAGCGGTAGGGGGAGTGGGCCCGTTCAAGAGACCCAGTACTTC
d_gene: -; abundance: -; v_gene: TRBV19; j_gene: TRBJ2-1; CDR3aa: CASSTPDGYNEQFF; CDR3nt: TGTGCCAGTAGTACCCCAGACGGCTACAATGAGCAGTTCTTC
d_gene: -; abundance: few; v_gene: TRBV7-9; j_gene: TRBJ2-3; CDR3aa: CASTRRREGTDTQYF; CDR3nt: TGTGCCAGCACCCGGCGGCGGGAAGGCACAGATACGCAGTATTTT
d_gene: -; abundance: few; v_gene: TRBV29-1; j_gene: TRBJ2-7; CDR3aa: CSVEGSYYEQYF; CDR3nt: TGCAGCGTTGAGGGCAGCTACTACGAGCAGTACTTC
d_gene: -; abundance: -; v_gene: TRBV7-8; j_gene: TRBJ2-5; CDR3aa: CASSFFSGRPPSWETQYF; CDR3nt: TGTGCCAGCAGCTTTTTTTCCGGGCGGCCCCCCTCTTGGGAGACCCAGTACTTC
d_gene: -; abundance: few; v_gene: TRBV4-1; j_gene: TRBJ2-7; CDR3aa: CASSQVGTPSYEQYF; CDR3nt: TGCGCCAGCAGCCAAGTCGGGACTCCCTCCTACGAGCAGTACTTC
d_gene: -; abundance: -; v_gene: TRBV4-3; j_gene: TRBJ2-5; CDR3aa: CASSQGRLETQYF; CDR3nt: TGCGCCAGCAGCCAGGGACGGCTAGAGACCCAGTACTTC
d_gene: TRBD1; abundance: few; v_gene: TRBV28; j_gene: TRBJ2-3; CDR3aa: CASSPDRGSTDTQYF; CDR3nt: TGTGCCAGCAGTCCGGACAGGGGGAGCACAGATACGCAGTATTTT
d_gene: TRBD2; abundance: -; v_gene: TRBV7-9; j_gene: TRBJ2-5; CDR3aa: CASSLPGLAGETQYF; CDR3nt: TGTGCCAGCAGCCTCCCTGGACTAGCGGGAGAGACCCAGTACTTC
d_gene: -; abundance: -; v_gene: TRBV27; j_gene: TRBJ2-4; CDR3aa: CASSLLGAKNIQYF; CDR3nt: TGTGCCAGCAGTTTGCTGGGTGCCAAAAACATTCAGTACTTC
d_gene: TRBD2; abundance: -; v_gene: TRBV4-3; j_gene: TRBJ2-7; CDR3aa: CASSQDLPGRYDEQYF; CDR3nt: TGCGCCAGCAGCCAAGATCTGCCCGGGAGGTACGACGAGCAGTACTTC
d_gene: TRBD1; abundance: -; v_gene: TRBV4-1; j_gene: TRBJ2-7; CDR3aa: CASSYRGSSYEQYF; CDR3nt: TGCGCCAGCAGCTACAGGGGGAGCTCCTACGAGCAGTACTTC
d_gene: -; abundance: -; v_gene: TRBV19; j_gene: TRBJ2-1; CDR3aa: CASSTGSPLYNEQFF; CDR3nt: TGTGCCAGTAGCACAGGCTCACCCCTTTACAATGAGCAGTTCTTC
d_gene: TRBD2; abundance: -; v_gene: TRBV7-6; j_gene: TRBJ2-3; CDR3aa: CASKSEAGVADTQYF; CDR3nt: TGTGCCAGCAAATCCGAAGCGGGAGTAGCAGATACGCAGTATTTT
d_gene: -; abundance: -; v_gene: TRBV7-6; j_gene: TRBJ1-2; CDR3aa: CASSLAEGRPGYGYTF; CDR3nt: TGTGCCAGCAGCTTAGCCGAGGGGCGCCCGGGCTATGGCTACACCTTC
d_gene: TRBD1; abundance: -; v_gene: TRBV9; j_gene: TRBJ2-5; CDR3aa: CASRGQGQETQYF; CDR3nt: TGTGCCAGCAGAGGACAGGGCCAAGAGACCCAGTACTTC
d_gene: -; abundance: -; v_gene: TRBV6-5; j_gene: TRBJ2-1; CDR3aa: CASSPPPRAYNEQFF; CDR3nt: TGTGCCAGCAGCCCACCCCCCAGGGCTTACAATGAGCAGTTCTTC
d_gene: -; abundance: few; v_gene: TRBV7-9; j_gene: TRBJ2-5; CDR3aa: CASSSMQETQYF; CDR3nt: TGTGCCAGCAGCTCAATGCAAGAGACCCAGTACTTC
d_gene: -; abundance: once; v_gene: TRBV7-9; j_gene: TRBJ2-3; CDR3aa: CASVRTDTQYF; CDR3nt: TGTGCCAGCGTCAGGACAGATACGCAGTATTTT
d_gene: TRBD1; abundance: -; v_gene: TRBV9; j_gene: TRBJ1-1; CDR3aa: CASSASRTGTATEAFF; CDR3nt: TGTGCCAGCAGCGCCTCTCGGACAGGGACGGCCACTGAAGCTTTCTTT
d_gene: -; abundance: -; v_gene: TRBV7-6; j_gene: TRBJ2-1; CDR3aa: CASSGGHDNEQFF; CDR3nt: TGTGCCAGCAGCGGCGGACACGACAATGAGCAGTTCTTC
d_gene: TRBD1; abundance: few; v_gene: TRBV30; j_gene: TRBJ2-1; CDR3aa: CASPAEGQGDNEQFF; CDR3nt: TGTGCCTCCCCCGCAGAAGGACAGGGGGACAATGAGCAGTTCTTC
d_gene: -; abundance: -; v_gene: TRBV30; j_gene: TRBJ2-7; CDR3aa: CAWSHPRQWPYEQYF; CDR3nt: TGTGCCTGGAGTCATCCCCGACAGTGGCCCTACGAGCAGTACTTC
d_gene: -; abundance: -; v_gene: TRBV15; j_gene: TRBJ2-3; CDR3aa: CATSREQGSTDTQYF; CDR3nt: TGTGCCACCAGCAGAGAACAGGGAAGCACAGATACGCAGTATTTT
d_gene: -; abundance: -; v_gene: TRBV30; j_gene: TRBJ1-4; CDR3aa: CAWSVGTNEKLFF; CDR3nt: TGTGCCTGGAGTGTGGGAACTAATGAAAAACTGTTTTTT
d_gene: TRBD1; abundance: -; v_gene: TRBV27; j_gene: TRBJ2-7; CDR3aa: CASSPLNTGGVYEQYF; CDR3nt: TGTGCCAGCAGTCCCCTAAACACAGGGGGTGTCTACGAGCAGTACTTC
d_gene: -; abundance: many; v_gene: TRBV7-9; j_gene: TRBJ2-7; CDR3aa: CASEGPADYEQYF; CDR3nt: TGTGCCAGCGAGGGCCCCGCCGACTACGAGCAGTACTTC